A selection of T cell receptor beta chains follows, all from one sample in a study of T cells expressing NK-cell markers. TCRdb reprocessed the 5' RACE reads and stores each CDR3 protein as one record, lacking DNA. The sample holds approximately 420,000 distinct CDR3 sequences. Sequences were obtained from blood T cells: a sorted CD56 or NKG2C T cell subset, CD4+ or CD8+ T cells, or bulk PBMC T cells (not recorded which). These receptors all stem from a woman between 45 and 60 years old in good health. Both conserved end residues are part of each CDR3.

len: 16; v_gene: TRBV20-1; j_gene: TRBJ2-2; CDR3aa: CSARPTRQDTTGELFF
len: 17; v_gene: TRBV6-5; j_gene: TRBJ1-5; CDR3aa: CASSYSIPRARNQPQHF
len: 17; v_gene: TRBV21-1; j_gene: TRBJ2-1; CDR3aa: CASRIGGGTGTYNEQFF
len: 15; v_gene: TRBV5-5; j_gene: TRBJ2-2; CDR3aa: CASSFGVGGPGELFF
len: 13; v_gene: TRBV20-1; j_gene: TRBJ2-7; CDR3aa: CSVRRAGMYEQYF
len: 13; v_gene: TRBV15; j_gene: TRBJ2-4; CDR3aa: CATSAQGNGIQYF
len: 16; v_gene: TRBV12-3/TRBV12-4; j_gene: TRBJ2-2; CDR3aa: CASSNTWGGGTGELFF
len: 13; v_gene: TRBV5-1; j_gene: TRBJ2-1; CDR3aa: CASSLEPTMEQFF
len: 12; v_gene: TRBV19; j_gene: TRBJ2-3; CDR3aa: CAVSGSWHTQYF
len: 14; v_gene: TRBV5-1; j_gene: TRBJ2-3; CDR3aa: CASRLTAITDTQYF